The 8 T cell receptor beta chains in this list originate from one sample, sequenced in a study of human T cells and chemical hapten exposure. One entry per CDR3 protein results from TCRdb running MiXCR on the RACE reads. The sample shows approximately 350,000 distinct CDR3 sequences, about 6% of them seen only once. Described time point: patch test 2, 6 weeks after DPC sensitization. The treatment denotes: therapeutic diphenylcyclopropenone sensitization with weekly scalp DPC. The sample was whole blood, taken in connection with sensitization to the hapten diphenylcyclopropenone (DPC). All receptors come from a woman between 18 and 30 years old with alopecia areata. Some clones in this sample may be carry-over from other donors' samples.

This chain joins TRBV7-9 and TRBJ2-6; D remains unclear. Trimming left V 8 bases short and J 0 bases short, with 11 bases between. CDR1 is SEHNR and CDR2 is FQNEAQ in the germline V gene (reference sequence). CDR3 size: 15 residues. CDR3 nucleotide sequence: TGTGCCAGCCTCTACGCTTCCTCTGGGGCCAACGTCCTGACTTTC. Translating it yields CASLYASSGANVLTF.

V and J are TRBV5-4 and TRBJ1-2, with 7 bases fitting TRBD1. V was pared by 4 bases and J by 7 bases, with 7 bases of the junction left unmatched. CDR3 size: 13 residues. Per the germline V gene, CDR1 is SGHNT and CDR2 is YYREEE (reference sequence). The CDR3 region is CASSGIDRAGYTF. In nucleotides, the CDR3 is TGTGCCAGCAGCGGTATTGACAGGGCTGGCTACACCTTC. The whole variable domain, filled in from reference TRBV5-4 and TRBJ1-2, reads ETGVTQSPTHLIKTRGQQVTLRCSSQSGHNTVSWYQQALGQGPQFIFQYYREEENGRGNFPPRFSGLQFPNYSSELNVNALELDDSALYLCASSGIDRAGYTFGSGTRLTVV.

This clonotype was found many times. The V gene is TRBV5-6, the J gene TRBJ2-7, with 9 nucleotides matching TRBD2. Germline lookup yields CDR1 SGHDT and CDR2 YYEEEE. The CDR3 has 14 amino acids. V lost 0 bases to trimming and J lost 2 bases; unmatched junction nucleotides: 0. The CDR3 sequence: CASSLERGAYEQYF. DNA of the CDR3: TGTGCCAGCAGCTTGGAGCGGGGGGCCTACGAGCAGTACTTC.

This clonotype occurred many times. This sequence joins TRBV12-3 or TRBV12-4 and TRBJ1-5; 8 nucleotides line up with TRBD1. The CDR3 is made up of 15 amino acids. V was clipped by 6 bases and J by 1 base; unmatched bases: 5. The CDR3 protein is CASRGTGGSNQPQHF. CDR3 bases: TGTGCCAGCAGGGGGACAGGAGGGAGCAATCAGCCCCAGCATTTT.

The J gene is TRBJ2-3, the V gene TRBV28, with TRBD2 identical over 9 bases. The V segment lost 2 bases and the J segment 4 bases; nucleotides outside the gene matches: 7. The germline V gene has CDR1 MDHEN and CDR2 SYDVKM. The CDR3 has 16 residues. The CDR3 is CASSLGAGGLSDTQYF. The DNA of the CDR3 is TGTGCCAGCAGTTTAGGCGCGGGGGGGTTGTCAGATACGCAGTATTTT.

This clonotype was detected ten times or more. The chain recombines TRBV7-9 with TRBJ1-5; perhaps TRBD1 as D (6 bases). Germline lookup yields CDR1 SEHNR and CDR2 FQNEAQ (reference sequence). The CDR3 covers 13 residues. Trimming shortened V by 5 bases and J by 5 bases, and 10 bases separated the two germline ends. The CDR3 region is CASSRAGDQPQHF. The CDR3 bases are TGTGCCAGCAGCAGGGCAGGGGATCAGCCCCAGCATTTT. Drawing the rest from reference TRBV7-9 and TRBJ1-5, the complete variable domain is DTGVSQNPRHKITKRGQNVTFRCDPISEHNRLYWYRQTLGQGPEFLTYFQNEAQLEKSRLLSDRFSAERPKGSFSTLEIQRTEQGDSAMYLCASSRAGDQPQHFGDGTRLSIL.

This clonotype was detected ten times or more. CDR3 in amino acids: CASSLLDRVEAFF. CDR3 nucleotide sequence: TGTGCCAGCAGCCTTCTTGACAGGGTTGAAGCTTTCTTT. The J gene is TRBJ1-1, the V gene TRBV12-3 or TRBV12-4; TRBD1 aligns across 7 bases. The CDR3 loop spans 13 amino acids. V was clipped by 6 bases and J by 7 bases; unmatched bases: 8.

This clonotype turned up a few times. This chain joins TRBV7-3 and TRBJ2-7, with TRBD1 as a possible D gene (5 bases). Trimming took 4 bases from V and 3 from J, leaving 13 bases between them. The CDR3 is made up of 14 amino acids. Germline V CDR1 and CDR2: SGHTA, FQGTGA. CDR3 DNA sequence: TGTGCCAGCAGCTCGGACGGACAAGTCTACGAGCAGTACTTC. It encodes CASSSDGQVYEQYF.